This TCR beta chain stems from a study of shared clonotypes between healthy human individuals. Germline CDR1 reads SGHNT; CDR2 reads YENEEA. V lost 5 bases, J lost 4 bases, and 5 bases stayed unmatched. The CDR3 sequence is 16 residues long. Each PCR replicate run on unsorted PBMC took in roughly 0.3 ug DNA, tens of thousands of T cell genomes. Using immunoSEQ multiplex PCR, the repertoire was profiled, and TCRdb retains in-frame clones only, with some absent. In the table there are about 500,000 clones, approximately 71% of which are singletons. The study drew its donors from healthy HIV-negative adults without recent acute infections or vaccinations.

The sequence derives from a woman in her 40s in good health. Some clones in this sample may be carry-over from other donors' samples. This chain uses TRBV11-3 with TRBJ2-3; 14 positions match TRBD2. Sequences were obtained from PBMCs. The CDR3 DNA follows: TGTGCCAGCAGCACGGGACTAGCGGGAGCGTCAGATACGCAGTATTTT. Translating gives CASSTGLAGASDTQYF.